This T cell receptor beta chain was sequenced in a study of blood T cells in healthy people across ages. Whole-study context: Template switching picked up about one barcoded beta molecule for each two T cells.

The authors ran a second PCR of 7 to 11 cycles using a sample-barcoded 5' primer and a J-beta primer mix. Each cDNA molecule carried a tag from a template-switch adaptor that contained 12 random nucleotides. TCRdb reanalysed the 5' RACE reads using MiXCR and keeps one entry per CDR3 protein. Among 780,000 or so distinct CDR3 sequences listed, about 55% were seen once. Germline assignment: CDR1 SEHNR and CDR2 FQNEAQ (reference sequence). CDR3 length: 12 residues. The ends were cut back, 6 bases at V and 6 bases at J, with 10 bases in the middle. The V gene is TRBV7-9, the J gene TRBJ2-3; D uncertain. This clonotype originated in a man at least 80 years old in good health. Sequenced: blood. CDR3 sequence reads: CASRLEEDTQYF. The CDR3 DNA is TGTGCCAGCAGACTTGAGGAGGATACGCAGTATTTT.